The entry below gives a single T cell receptor (beta chain) sequence along with its context. The sample originates from a study of Ad26.COV2.S vaccination and SARS-CoV-2 variants. Assay: immunoSEQ multiplex PCR; the TCRdb copy retains only in-frame clones and omits some. The sample carries about 350,000 clones, roughly 94% recorded once. The CDR3 has 12 amino acids. V was shortened by 5 bases and J by 8 bases, with 11 bases between the two germline ends. The germline gives CDR1 SGDLS, CDR2 YYNGEE. The sequencing here drew on peripheral blood, taken after recovery from COVID-19. The sequence was collected from a human donor who had recovered from COVID-19. J is TRBJ2-1 and V is TRBV9, with D tentatively TRBD1 (5 bases). The CDR3 DNA is TGTGCCAGCAGAGGGGTGATCGATGAGCAGTTCTTC. Residues: CASRGVIDEQFF.